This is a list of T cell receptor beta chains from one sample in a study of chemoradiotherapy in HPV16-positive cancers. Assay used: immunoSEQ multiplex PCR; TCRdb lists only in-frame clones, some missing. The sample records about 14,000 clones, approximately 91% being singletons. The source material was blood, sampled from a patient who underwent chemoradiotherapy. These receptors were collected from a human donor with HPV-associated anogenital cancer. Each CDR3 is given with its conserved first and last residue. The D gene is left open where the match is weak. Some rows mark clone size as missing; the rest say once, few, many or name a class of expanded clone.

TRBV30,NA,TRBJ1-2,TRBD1,TGTGCCTGGAGTGCTCAGGGGGACTATGGCTACACCTTC,CAWSAQGDYGYTF
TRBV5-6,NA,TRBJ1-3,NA,TGTGCCAGCAGCTCCATTTCTGGAAACACCATATATTTT,CASSSISGNTIYF
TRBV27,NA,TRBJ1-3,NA,TGTGCCAGCCCGCGACGGGGAAGCCTCTCTGGAAACACCATATATTTT,CASPRRGSLSGNTIYF
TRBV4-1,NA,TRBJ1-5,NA,TGCGCCAGCAGCCACCCCTCGCTCGGCAATCAGCCCCAGCATTTT,CASSHPSLGNQPQHF
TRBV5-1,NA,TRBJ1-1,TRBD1,TGCGCCAGCAGCTTGGCCAGGGGGCCGAGGAACACTGAAGCTTTCTTT,CASSLARGPRNTEAFF
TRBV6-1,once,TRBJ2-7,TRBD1,TGTGCCAGCAGTGGCCCGGGACAGGGGTTCTACGAGCAGTACTTC,CASSGPGQGFYEQYF
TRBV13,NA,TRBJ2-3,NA,TGTGCCAGCAGCTTAGGGCGAAACCCAAGTACGCAGTATTTT,CASSLGRNPSTQYF
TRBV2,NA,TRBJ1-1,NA,TGTGCCAGTGGGACACGGAACACTGAAGCTTTCTTT,CASGTRNTEAFF
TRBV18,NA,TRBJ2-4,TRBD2,TGTGCCAGCTCCGGACTAGCGGGAGAAAACATTCAGTACTTC,CASSGLAGENIQYF
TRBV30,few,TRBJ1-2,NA,TGTGCCTGGAGATGGGGGGGCAACTATGGCTACACCTTC,CAWRWGGNYGYTF
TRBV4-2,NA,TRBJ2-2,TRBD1,TGTGCCAGCAGCCAAGATGGACAGGGGCTTAACACCGGGGAGCTGTTTTTT,CASSQDGQGLNTGELFF
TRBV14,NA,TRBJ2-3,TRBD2,TGTGCCAGCAGCCAAGATTGGGAGGGAGATACGCAGTATTTT,CASSQDWEGDTQYF
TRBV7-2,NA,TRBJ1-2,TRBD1,TGTGCCAGCAGACGCCACAGTGGTGCAGGGGGGCGAGAGTGGGGCTACACCTTC,CASRRHSGAGGREWGYTF
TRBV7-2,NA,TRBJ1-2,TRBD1,TGTGCCAGCAGCTTAGGGGCCGGGACAGGAAATGGCTACACCTTC,CASSLGAGTGNGYTF
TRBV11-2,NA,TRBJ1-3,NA,TGTGCCAGCAGCTTAGATCGGGGGCCAGGAAACACCATATATTTT,CASSLDRGPGNTIYF
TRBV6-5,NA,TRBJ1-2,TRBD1,TGTGCCAGCAAAACCAACCGGGACAGGGATGGCTACACCTTC,CASKTNRDRDGYTF